These 17 T cell receptor beta chains came from one sample sequenced in a study of cytomegalovirus exposure and HLA in healthy donors. Assay: immunoSEQ multiplex PCR; the TCRdb copy retains only in-frame clones and omits some. The data contain roughly 65,000 clones, around 96% of them seen just once; the ten biggest clones take up about 4.4%. The source material was PBMCs. The receptors shown here come from a man younger than 35 in good health and CMV-seropositive.

In this sample, this clone turned up once. The V gene is TRBV2, the J gene TRBJ1-1, with D possibly matching TRBD1 (6 bases). V lost 5 bases and J 9 bases, leaving 13 bases between the germline ends. Germline values: CDR1 SNHLY, CDR2 FYNNEI. CDR3 length equals 12 residues. The CDR3 spells CASSPGQHKAFF. CDR3 DNA sequence: TGTGCCAGCAGTCCCGGACAGCATAAAGCTTTCTTT.

J is TRBJ2-2 and V is TRBV12-5; 8 bases are a match to TRBD1. The CDR3 is made up of 15 amino acids. The V and J ends lost 6 bases and 5 bases, in that order; junction bases with no gene match: 8. Germline loops: CDR1 LGHNT, CDR2 FRNRAP. The CDR3 DNA follows: TGTGCTAGTGGACCTGGACAGGGTCAAACCGGGGAGCTGTTTTTT. The encoded protein is CASGPGQGQTGELFF.

The V and J genes are TRBV11-2 and TRBJ2-7; 7 nucleotides match TRBD1. J lost 2 bases, V lost 1 base, and 5 bases had no gene match. From germline, CDR1 is SGHAT and CDR2 FQNNGV. The CDR3 spans 15 residues. The CDR3: CASSLARDRTYEQYF. The DNA of the CDR3 is TGTGCCAGCAGCTTAGCCCGGGACAGAACCTACGAGCAGTACTTC.

This chain links TRBV30 with TRBJ2-6; possible D gene TRBD1, 6 bases. Germline V gene data show CDR1 as GTSNPN and CDR2 as SVGIG (reference sequence). This CDR3 contains 13 residues. V was pared by 4 bases and J by 4 bases, with 8 bases between. The CDR3 reads CAWTGAGANVLTF. Here the CDR3 DNA reads TGTGCCTGGACAGGGGCCGGGGCCAACGTCCTGACTTTC.

Only a few counts were recorded for this clone. V is TRBV6-4 and J is TRBJ1-2, with D maybe TRBD1 (5 bases). The CDR3 covers 14 residues. V was clipped by 5 bases and J by 6 bases, with 16 bases between them. Germline CDR1 is MRHNA and CDR2 is SNTAGT. The CDR3 is CASSYQGGFNGYTF. The DNA of the CDR3 is TGTGCCAGCAGTTATCAGGGTGGGTTTAATGGCTACACCTTC.

This chain uses TRBV21-1 with TRBJ2-3; the listed D gene, TRBD1, was not tested against the DNA. TRBV21-1 is described as a pseudogene. The CDR3 length is 16 residues. The CDR3: CASSKIVQGGTDTQYF. In DNA, the CDR3 is TGTGCCAGCAGCAAAATAGTACAGGGAGGCACAGATACGCAGTATTTT.

This chain joins TRBV4-1 and TRBJ1-5; 9 bases align to TRBD1. V dropped 3 bases and J dropped 8; count of bases not matched to a gene: 11. The CDR3 length is 16 residues. Germline-derived CDR1 and CDR2 are MGHRA and YSYEKL. The CDR3 loop reads CASSHTGTGRLEPQHF. Written as DNA, the CDR3 is TGCGCCAGCAGCCATACCGGGACAGGGAGGCTGGAGCCCCAGCATTTT.

The rearrangement uses TRBV5-6 and TRBJ2-7, with D perhaps TRBD1 (7 bases). The V and J ends lost 4 bases and 1 base respectively, with 15 bases between them. CDR3 length equals 15 residues. Germline V gives CDR1 SGHDT, CDR2 YYEEEE. The CDR3 region is CASSNRGLLSYEQYF. Here the CDR3 DNA reads TGTGCCAGCAGCAACAGGGGACTCCTATCCTACGAGCAGTACTTC.

The V and J genes are TRBV27 and TRBJ2-2; TRBD2 is a possible D gene (6 bases). Germline loops: CDR1 MNHEY, CDR2 SMNVEV (reference sequence). V lost 4 bases, J lost 1 base, and 7 bases lay in between. The CDR3 covers 14 residues. This CDR3 is CASSWRVNTGELFF. The CDR3 region has the DNA TGTGCCAGCAGTTGGAGGGTGAACACCGGGGAGCTGTTTTTT.

V gene TRBV25-1 combines with J gene TRBJ1-1, with 9 nucleotides matching TRBD1. V trimming: 10 bases; J trimming: 2 bases; junction bases outside the gene matches: 17. The CDR3 runs 17 residues. From germline, CDR1 is MGHDK and CDR2 SYGVNS. In DNA, the CDR3 is TGTGCCAAAACCCTCTCCGGGACAGGGATTCTTAACACTGAAGCTTTCTTT. It is translated as CAKTLSGTGILNTEAFF.

V gene TRBV4-1 combines with J gene TRBJ1-4; possibly TRBD1 for D (5 bases). The CDR3 sequence is 14 residues long. V was clipped by 9 bases and J by 12 bases, with 23 bases between them. Looked up from germline, CDR1 is MGHRA and CDR2 is YSYEKL. Written as DNA, the CDR3 is TGCGCCAGTAAACTCGGGACCGCCTCGGGGGAACTGTTTTTT. Protein: CASKLGTASGELFF.

Written as DNA, the CDR3 is TGTGCCAGCAGCCCCGGGCAGGGCCCGAACACCGGGGAGCTGTTTTTT. It yields the protein CASSPGQGPNTGELFF. This chain joins TRBV7-9 and TRBJ2-2, with a possible D match to TRBD1 (5 bases). V lost 5 bases, J lost 0 bases, and 13 bases lay in between. Germline CDR1 reads SEHNR; CDR2 reads FQNEAQ (reference sequence). The CDR3 sequence is 16 residues long.

The CDR3 sequence: CASSQLLAGGEQYF. DNA of the CDR3: TGCGCCAGCAGCCAACTACTAGCGGGAGGCGAGCAGTACTTC. The V call is TRBV4-3, the J call TRBJ2-7; 12 nucleotides align to TRBD2. V shed 2 bases and J 6 bases; nucleotides not matched to a gene: 2. The CDR3 consists of 14 residues. Germline lookup yields CDR1 LGHNA and CDR2 YSLEER.

The gene calls are TRBV5-6 and TRBJ1-1; 8 nucleotides align to TRBD1. Germline-derived CDR1 and CDR2 are SGHDT and YYEEEE. The CDR3 sequence is 14 residues long. J lost 1 base, V lost 4 bases, and 3 bases had no gene match. The CDR3 coding sequence is TGTGCCAGCAGCAGAGACAGGGGGAACACTGAAGCTTTCTTT. This translates into CASSRDRGNTEAFF.

The chain employs TRBV19 and TRBJ1-2, with 9 positions matching TRBD1. This CDR3 has 13 residues. With 5 bases clipped from V and 8 bases from J, the junction kept 6 bases outside the gene matches. The germline gives CDR1 LNHDA, CDR2 SQIVND (reference sequence). CDR3 residues: CASSPTGGMGYTF. In nucleotides, the CDR3 is TGTGCCAGTAGTCCGACAGGGGGTATGGGCTACACCTTC.

The rearrangement joins TRBV30 to TRBJ2-5; no firm D call. With 1 base removed from V and 1 base from J, the gap between germline ends came to 10 bases. The germline CDR1 and CDR2 sequences are GTSNPN and SVGIG (reference sequence). There are 14 residues in the CDR3. CDR3 sequence (DNA): TGTGCCTGGAGTGCATCACAGATCCAAGAGACCCAGTACTTC. Protein: CAWSASQIQETQYF.

This rearrangement joins TRBV28 to TRBJ2-7; 9 bases fit TRBD1. Germline V gene lookup returns CDR1 MDHEN and CDR2 SYDVKM. This CDR3 has 14 amino acids. After removal of 6 bases from V and 3 bases from J, the junction contained 6 bases not matched to a gene. The CDR3 bases are TGTGCCAGCAGGGCCTTGGGACAGGGCTACGAGCAGTACTTC. This gives the protein CASRALGQGYEQYF.